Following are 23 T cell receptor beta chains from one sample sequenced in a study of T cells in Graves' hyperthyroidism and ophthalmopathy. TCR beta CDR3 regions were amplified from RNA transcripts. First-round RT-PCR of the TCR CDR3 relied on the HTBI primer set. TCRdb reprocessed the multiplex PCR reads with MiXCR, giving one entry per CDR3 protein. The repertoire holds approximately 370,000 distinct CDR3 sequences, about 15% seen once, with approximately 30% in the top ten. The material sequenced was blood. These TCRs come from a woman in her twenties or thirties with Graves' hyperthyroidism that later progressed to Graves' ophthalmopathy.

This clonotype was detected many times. As DNA, the CDR3 is TGTGCCAGCAGCCAGAATCCGGGACAGCTCTACAATGAGCAGTTCTTC. This gives the protein CASSQNPGQLYNEQFF. The rearrangement joins TRBV3-1 to TRBJ2-1, with 7 bases aligning to TRBD1. The CDR3 contains 16 residues. V lost 3 bases to trimming and J lost 3 bases; unmatched junction nucleotides: 8. Germline-derived CDR1 and CDR2 are LGHDT and YNNKEL (reference sequence).

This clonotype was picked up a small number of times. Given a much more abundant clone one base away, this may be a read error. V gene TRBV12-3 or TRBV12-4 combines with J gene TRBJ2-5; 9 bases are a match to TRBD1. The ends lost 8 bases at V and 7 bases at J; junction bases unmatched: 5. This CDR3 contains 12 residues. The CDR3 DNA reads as TGTGCCAGCGGACAGGGGAGAGGGACCCAGTACTTC. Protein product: CASGQGRGTQYF.

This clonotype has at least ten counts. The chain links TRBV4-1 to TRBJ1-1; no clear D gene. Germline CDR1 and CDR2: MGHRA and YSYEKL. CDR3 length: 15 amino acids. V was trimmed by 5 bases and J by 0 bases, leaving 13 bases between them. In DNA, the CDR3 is TGCGCCAGCAGCTATGGACGGACTATGAACACTGAAGCTTTCTTT. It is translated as CASSYGRTMNTEAFF.

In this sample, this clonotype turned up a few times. This CDR3 reads CASSHSPEDEKLFF. CDR3 in DNA: TGCGCCAGCAGCCATTCCCCCGAGGATGAAAAACTGTTTTTT. The V call is TRBV4-1, the J call TRBJ1-4; D not certain. This CDR3 has 14 residues. The V gene lost 3 bases and the J gene lost 6 bases, with 11 bases spanning the gap. Germline V gene lookup returns CDR1 MGHRA and CDR2 YSYEKL.

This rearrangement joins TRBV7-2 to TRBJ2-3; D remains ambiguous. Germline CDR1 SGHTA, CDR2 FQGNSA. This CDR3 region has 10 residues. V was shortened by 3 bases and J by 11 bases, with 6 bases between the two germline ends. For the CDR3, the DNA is TGTGCCAGCAGCTTTTATAAGCAGTATTTT. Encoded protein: CASSFYKQYF.

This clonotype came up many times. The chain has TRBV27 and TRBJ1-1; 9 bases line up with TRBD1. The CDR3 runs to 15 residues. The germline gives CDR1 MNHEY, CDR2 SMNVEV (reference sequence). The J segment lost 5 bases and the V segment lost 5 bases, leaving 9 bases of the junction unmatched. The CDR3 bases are TGTGCCAGCAGTCCCGGGACAGGGACGGGGACTGAAGCTTTCTTT. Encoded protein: CASSPGTGTGTEAFF.

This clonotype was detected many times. The CDR3 nucleotides read TGTGCCTGGATGTGGGGGCCGGGCACTGAAGCTTTCTTT. Its protein product is CAWMWGPGTEAFF. The genes are TRBV30 and TRBJ1-1, with D perhaps matching TRBD1 (6 bases). Trimming pared 4 bases from V and 4 bases from J, leaving 13 bases between. The CDR3 length is 13 residues. Looked up from germline, CDR1 is GTSNPN and CDR2 is SVGIG (reference sequence).

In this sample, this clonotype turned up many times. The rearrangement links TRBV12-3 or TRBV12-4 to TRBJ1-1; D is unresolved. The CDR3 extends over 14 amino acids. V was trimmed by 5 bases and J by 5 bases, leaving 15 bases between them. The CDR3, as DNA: TGTGCCAGCAGTGTAACAGAGGGCATGACTGAAGCTTTCTTT. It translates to CASSVTEGMTEAFF.

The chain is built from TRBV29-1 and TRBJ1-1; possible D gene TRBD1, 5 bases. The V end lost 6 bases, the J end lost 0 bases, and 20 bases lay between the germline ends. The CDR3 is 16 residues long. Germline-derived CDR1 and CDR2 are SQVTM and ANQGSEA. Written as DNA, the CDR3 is TGCAGCGTACCCGGGACCCTCCAACTTATGAACACTGAAGCTTTCTTT. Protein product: CSVPGTLQLMNTEAFF.

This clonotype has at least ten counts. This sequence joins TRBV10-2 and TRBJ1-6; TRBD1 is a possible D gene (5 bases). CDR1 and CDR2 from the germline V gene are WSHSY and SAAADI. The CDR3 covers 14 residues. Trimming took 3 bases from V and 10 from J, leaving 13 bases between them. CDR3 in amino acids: CASSDGTGQSPLHF. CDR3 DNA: TGCGCCAGCAGTGACGGCACAGGCCAGTCACCCCTCCACTTT.

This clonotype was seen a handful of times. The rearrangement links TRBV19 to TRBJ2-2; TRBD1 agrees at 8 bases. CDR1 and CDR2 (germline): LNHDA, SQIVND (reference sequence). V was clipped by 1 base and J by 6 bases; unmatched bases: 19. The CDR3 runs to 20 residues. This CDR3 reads CASSIVAQGAASRLPGELFF. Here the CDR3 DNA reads TGTGCCAGTAGTATAGTCGCGCAGGGGGCCGCTTCACGGCTTCCCGGGGAGCTGTTTTTT.

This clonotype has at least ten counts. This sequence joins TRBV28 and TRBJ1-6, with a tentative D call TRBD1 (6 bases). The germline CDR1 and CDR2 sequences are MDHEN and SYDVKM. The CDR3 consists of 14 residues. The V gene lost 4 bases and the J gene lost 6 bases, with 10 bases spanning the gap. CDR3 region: CASSYADSNSPLHF. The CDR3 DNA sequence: TGTGCCAGCAGTTACGCGGACAGTAATTCACCCCTCCACTTT.

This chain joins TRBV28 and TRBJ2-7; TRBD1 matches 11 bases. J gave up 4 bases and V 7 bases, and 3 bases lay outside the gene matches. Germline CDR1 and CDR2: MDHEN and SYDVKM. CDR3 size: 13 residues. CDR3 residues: CASKGQGGYEQYV. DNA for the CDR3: TGTGCCAGCAAGGGACAGGGGGGATACGAGCAGTACGTC.

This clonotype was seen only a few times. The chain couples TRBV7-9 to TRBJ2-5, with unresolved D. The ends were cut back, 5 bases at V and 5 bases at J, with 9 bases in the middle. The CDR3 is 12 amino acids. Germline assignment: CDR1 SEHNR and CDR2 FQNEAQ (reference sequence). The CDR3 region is CASSPDVETQYF. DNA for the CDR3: TGTGCCAGCAGCCCAGATGTCGAGACCCAGTACTTC. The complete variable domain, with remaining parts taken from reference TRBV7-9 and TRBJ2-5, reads DTGVSQNPRHKITKRGQNVTFRCDPISEHNRLYWYRQTLGQGPEFLTYFQNEAQLEKSRLLSDRFSAERPKGSFSTLEIQRTEQGDSAMYLCASSPDVETQYFGPGTRLLVL.

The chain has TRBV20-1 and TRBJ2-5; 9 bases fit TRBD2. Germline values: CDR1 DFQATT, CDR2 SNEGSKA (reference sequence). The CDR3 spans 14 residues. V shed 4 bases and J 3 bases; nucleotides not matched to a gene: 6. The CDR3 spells CSATQTSGKETQYF. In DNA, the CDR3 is TGCAGTGCTACACAGACTAGCGGAAAAGAGACCCAGTACTTC.

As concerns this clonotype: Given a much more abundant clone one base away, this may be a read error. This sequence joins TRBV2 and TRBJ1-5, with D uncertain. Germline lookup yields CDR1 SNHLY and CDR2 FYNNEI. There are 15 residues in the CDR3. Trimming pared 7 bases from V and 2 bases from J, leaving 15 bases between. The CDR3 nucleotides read TGTGCCAGCAATTACCGGGAGAGAGGCAATCAGCCCCAGCATTTT. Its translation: CASNYRERGNQPQHF.

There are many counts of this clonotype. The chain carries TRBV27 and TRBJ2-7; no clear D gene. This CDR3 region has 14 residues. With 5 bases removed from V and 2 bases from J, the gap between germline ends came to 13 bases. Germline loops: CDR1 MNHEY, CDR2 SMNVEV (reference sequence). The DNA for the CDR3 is TGTGCCAGCAGTCCCGTTCGACCGCCCTACGAGCAGTACTTC. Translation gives CASSPVRPPYEQYF.

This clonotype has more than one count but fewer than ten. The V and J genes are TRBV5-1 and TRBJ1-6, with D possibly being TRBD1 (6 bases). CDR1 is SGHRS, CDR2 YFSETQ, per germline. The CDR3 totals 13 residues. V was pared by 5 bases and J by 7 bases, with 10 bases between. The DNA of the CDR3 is TGCGCCAGCAGGAGGGGGGGGAATTCACCCCTCCACTTT. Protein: CASRRGGNSPLHF.

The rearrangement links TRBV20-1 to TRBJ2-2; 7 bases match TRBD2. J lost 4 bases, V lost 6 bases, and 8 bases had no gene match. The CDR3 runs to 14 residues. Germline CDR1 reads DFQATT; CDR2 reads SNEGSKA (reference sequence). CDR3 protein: CSAGREISTGELFF. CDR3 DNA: TGCAGTGCGGGGCGGGAGATTAGCACCGGGGAGCTGTTTTTT.

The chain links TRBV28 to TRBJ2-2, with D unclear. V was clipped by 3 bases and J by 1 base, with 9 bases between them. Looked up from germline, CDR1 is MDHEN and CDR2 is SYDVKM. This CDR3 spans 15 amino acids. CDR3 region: CASSFQRLNTGELFF. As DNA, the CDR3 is TGTGCCAGCAGTTTCCAGAGGCTGAACACCGGGGAGCTGTTTTTT.

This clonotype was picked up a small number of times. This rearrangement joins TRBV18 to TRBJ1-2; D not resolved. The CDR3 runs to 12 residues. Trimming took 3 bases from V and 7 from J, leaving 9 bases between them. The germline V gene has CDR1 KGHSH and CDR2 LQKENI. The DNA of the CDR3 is TGTGCCAGCTCACCGCGGGAAATTGGCTACACCTTC. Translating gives CASSPREIGYTF.

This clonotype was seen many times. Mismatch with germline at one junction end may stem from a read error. This CDR3 is CASSLSLRTGVNGYTF. The CDR3 nucleotides are TGTGCCAGCAGTCTATCCCTTCGGACAGGGGTGAATGGCTACACCTTC. The chain joins TRBV27 to TRBJ1-2; TRBD1 agrees at 9 bases. This CDR3 has 16 residues. From germline, CDR1 is MNHEY and CDR2 SMNVEV (reference sequence).

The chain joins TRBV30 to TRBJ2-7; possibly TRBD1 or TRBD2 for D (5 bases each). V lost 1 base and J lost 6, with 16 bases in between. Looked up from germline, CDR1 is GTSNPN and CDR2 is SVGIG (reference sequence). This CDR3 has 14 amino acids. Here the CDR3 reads CAWSGSGRLPEQYF. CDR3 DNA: TGTGCCTGGAGTGGATCGGGGCGACTACCCGAGCAGTACTTC.